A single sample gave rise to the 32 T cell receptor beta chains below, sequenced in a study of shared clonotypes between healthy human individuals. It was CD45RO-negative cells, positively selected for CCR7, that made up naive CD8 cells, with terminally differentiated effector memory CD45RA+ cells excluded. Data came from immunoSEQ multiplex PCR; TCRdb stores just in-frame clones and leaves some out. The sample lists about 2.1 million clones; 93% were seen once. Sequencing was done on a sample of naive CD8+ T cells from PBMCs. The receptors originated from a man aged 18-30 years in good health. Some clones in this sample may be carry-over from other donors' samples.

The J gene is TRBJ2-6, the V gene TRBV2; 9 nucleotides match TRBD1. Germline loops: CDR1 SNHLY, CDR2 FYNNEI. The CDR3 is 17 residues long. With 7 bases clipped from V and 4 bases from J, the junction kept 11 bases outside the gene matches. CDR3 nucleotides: TGTGCCAGCAAAGCGGGACAGGGAGTGAGCGGGGCCAACGTCCTGACTTTC. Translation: CASKAGQGVSGANVLTF. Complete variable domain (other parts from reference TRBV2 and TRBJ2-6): EPEVTQTPSHQVTQMGQEVILRCVPISNHLYFYWYRQILGQKVEFLVSFYNNEISEKSEIFDDQFSVERPDGSNFTLKIRSTKLEDSAMYFCASKAGQGVSGANVLTFGAGSRLTVL.

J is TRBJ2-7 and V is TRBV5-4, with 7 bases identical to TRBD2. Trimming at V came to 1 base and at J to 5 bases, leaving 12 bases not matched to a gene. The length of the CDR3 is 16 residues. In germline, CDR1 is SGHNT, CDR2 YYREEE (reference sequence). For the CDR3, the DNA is TGTGCCAGCAGCTTGTCCCGGGAGGCCCTCCGGAACGAGCAGTACTTC. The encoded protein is CASSLSREALRNEQYF.

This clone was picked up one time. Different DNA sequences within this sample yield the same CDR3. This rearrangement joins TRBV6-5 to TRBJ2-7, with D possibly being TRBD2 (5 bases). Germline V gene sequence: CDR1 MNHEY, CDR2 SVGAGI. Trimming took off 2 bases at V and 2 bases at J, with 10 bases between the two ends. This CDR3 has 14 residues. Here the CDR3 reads CASSYGSPPYEQYF. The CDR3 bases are TGTGCCAGCAGTTACGGGAGCCCCCCCTACGAGCAGTACTTC.

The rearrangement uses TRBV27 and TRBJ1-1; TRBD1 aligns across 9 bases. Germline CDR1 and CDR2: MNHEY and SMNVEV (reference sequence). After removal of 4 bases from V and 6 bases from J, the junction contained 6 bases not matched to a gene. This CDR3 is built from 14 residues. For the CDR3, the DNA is TGTGCCAGCAGTTATGGACAGGGGATCGCTGAAGCTTTCTTT. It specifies CASSYGQGIAEAFF.

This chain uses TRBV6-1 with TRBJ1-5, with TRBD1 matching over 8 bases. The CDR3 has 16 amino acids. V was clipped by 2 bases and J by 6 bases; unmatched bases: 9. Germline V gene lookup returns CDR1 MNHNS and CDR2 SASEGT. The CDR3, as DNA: TGTGCCAGCAGTGAAAGGACAGGGCTAGTCAGTCAGCCCCAGCATTTT. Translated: CASSERTGLVSQPQHF.

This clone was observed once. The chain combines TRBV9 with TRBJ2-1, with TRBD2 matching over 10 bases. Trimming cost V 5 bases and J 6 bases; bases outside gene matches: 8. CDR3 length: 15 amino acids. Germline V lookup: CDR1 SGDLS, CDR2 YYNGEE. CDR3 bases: TGTGCCAGCAGAGACGGGACTAGCGAGACCAATGAGCAGTTCTTC. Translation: CASRDGTSETNEQFF.

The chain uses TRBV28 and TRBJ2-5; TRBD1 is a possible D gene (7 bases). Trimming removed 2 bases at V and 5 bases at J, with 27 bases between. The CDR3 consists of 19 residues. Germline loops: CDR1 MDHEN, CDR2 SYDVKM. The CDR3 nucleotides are TGTGCCAGCAGTTTAGGGAGGTTCGTGACAGGGCCCGGGGAGGAGACCCAGTACTTC. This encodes CASSLGRFVTGPGEETQYF.

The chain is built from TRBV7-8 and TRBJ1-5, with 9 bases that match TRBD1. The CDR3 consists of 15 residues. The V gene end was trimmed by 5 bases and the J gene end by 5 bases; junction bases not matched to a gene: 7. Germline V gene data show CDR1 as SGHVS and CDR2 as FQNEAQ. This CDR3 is CASSTRDRVDQPQHF. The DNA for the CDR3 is TGTGCCAGCAGCACCCGGGACAGGGTAGATCAGCCCCAGCATTTT.

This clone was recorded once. The CDR3 loop is CASTPRPGGWYGYTF. CDR3 coding DNA: TGTGCCAGCACACCCCGCCCAGGGGGATGGTATGGCTACACCTTC. The J gene is TRBJ1-2, the V gene TRBV28; the match to TRBD1 covers 7 bases. The ends lost 7 bases at V and 5 bases at J; junction bases unmatched: 13. Germline V CDR1 and CDR2: MDHEN, SYDVKM. There are 15 residues in the CDR3.

The CDR3 loop reads CASVGGDNYGYTF. For the CDR3, the DNA is TGTGCCAGTGTAGGGGGGGACAACTATGGCTACACCTTC. This rearrangement joins TRBV10-3 to TRBJ1-2; tentative D call: TRBD1 (6 bases). V lost 10 bases to trimming and J lost 2 bases, with 14 bases between them. Germline-derived CDR1 and CDR2 are ENHRY and SYGVKD. The CDR3 consists of 13 residues.

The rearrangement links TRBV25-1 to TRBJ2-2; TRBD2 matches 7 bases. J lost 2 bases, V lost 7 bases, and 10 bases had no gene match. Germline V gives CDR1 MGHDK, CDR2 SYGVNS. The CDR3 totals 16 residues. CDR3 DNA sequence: TGTGCCAGCACATACCGGGGGGTATCAAACACCGGGGAGCTGTTTTTT. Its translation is CASTYRGVSNTGELFF.

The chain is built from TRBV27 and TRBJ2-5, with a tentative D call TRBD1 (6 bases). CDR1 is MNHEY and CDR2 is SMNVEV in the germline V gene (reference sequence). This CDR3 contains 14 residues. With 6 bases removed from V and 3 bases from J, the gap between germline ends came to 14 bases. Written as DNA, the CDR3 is TGTGCCAGCAGGCAAACACAGGGTGAAGAGACCCAGTACTTC. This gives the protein CASRQTQGEETQYF.

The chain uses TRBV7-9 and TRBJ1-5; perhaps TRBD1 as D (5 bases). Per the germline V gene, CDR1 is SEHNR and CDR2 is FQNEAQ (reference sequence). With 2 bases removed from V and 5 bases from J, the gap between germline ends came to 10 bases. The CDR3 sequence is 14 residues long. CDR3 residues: CASSLSQGHQPQHF. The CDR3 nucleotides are TGTGCCAGCAGCTTATCCCAGGGTCATCAGCCCCAGCATTTT.

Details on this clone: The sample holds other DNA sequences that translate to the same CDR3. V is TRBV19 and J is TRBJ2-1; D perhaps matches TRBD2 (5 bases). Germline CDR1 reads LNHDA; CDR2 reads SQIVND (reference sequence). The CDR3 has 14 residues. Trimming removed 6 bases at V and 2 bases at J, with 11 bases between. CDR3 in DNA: TGTGCCAGTAGCATTGGCGGGCCCTACAATGAGCAGTTCTTC. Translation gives CASSIGGPYNEQFF.

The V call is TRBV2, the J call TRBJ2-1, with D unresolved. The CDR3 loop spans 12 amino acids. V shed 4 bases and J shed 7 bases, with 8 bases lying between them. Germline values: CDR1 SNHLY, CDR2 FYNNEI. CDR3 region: CASSGWLNEQFF. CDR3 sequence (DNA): TGTGCCAGCAGTGGTTGGTTGAATGAGCAGTTCTTC.

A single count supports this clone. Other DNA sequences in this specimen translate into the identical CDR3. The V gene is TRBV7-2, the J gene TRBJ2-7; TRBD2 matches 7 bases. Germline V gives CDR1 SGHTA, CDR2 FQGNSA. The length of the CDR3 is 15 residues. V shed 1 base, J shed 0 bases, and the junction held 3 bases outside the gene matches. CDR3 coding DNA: TGTGCCAGCAGCTTAGTGGGCGGGAGCTCCTACGAGCAGTACTTC. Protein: CASSLVGGSSYEQYF.

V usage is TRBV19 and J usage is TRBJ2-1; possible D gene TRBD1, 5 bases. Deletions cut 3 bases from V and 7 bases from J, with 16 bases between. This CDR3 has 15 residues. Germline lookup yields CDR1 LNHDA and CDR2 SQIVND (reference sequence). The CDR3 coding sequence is TGTGCCAGTAGTATCGGACCAGGGCCCCTTAATGAGCAGTTCTTC. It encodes CASSIGPGPLNEQFF. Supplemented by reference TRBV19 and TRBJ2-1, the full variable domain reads DGGITQSPKYLFRKEGQNVTLSCEQNLNHDAMYWYRQDPGQGLRLIYYSQIVNDFQKGDIAEGYSVSREKKESFPLTVTSAQKNPTAFYLCASSIGPGPLNEQFFGPGTRLTVL.

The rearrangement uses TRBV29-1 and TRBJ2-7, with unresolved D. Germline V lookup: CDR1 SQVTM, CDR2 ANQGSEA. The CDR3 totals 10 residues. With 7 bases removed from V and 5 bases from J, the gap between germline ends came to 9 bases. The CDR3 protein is CSALLHEQYF. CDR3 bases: TGCAGCGCCCTACTCCACGAGCAGTACTTC.

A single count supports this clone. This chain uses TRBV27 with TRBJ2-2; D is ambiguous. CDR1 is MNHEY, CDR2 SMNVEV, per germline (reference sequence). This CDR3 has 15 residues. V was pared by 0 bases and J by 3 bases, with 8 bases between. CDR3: CASSLSTAYTGELFF. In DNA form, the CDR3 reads TGTGCCAGCAGTTTATCGACGGCCTACACCGGGGAGCTGTTTTTT.

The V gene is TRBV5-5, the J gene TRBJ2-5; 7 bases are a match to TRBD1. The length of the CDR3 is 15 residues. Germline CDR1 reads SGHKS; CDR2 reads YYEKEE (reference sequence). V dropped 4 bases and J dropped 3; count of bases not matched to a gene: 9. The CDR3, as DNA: TGTGCCAGCAGCCCACAGGGGCCGGACAAAGAGACCCAGTACTTC. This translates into CASSPQGPDKETQYF.

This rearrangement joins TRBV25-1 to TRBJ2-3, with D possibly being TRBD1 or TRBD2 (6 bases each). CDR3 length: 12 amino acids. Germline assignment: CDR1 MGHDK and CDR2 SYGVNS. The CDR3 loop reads CATEEGADTQYF. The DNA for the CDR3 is TGTGCGACCGAGGAGGGGGCAGATACGCAGTATTTT.

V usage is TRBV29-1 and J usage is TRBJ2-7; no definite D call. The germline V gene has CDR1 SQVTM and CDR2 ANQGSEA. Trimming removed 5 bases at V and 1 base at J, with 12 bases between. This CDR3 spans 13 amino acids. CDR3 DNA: TGCAGCGTTATTCCCCACAGTTCCTACGAGCAGTACTTC. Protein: CSVIPHSSYEQYF.

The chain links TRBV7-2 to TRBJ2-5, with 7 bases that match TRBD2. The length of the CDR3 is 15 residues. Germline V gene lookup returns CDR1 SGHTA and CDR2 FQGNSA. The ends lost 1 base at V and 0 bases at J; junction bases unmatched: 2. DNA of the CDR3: TGTGCCAGCAGCTTAGTCGGGGGGAACCAAGAGACCCAGTACTTC. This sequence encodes CASSLVGGNQETQYF.

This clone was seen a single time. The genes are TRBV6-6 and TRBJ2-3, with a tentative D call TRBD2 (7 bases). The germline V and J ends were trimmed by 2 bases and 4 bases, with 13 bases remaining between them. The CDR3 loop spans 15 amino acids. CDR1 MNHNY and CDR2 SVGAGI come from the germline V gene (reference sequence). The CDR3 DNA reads TGTGCCAGCAGTTACGTTGGGGGGGCGGCAGATACGCAGTATTTT. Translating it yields CASSYVGGAADTQYF.

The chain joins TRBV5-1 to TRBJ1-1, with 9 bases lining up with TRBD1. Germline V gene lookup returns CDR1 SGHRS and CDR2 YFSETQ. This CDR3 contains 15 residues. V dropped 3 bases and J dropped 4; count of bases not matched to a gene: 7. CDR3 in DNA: TGCGCCAGCAGCTCTAGGGGACAGGGCTTCACTGAAGCTTTCTTT. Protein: CASSSRGQGFTEAFF.

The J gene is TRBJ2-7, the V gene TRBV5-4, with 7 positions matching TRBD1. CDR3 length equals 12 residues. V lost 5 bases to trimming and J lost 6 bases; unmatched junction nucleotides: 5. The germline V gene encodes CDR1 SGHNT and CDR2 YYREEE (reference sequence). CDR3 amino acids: CASRGPGGEQYF. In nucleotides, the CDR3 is TGTGCCAGCAGGGGACCAGGGGGCGAGCAGTACTTC.

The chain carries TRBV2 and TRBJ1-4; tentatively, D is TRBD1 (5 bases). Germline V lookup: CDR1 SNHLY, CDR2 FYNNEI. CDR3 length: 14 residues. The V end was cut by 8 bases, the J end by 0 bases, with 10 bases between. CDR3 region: CASGRGATNEKLFF. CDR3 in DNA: TGTGCCAGCGGTAGGGGAGCAACTAATGAAAAACTGTTTTTT.

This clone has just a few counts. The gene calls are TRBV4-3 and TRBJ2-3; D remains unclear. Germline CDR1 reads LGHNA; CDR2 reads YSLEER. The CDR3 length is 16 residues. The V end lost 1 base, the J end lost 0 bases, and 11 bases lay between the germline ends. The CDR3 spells CASSQGLPGSTDTQYF. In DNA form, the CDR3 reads TGCGCCAGCAGCCAAGGTCTCCCGGGTAGCACAGATACGCAGTATTTT.

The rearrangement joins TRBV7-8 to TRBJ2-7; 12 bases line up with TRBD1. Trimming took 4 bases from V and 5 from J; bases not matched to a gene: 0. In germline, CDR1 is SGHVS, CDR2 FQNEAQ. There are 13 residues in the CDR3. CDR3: CASSWDRGHEQYF. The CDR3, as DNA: TGTGCCAGCAGCTGGGACAGGGGGCACGAGCAGTACTTC. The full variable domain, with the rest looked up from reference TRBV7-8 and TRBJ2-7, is GAGVSQSPRYKVAKRGQDVALRCDPISGHVSLFWYQQALGQGPEFLTYFQNEAQLDKSGLPSDRFFAERPEGSVSTLKIQRTQQEDSAVYLCASSWDRGHEQYFGPGTRLTVT.

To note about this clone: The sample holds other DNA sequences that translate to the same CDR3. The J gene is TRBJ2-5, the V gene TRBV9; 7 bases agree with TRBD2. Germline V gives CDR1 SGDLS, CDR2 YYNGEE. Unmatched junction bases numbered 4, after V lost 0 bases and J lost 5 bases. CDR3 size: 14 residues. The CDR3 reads CASSVAGAGETQYF. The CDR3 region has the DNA TGTGCCAGCAGCGTAGCCGGAGCGGGGGAGACCCAGTACTTC.

The CDR3 DNA sequence: TGCGCCAGCAGTGAGTCGGTGGATGAGCAGTTCTTC. Its protein product is CASSESVDEQFF. This chain connects TRBV10-2 to TRBJ2-1; no reliable D call. Germline CDR1 and CDR2: WSHSY and SAAADI. This CDR3 region has 12 residues. Trimming left V 0 bases short and J 8 bases short, with 5 bases between.

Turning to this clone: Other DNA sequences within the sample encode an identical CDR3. For the CDR3, the DNA is TGTGCCAGCAGCGTAGATCAGGGCTACGAGCAGTACTTC. Its translation is CASSVDQGYEQYF. V gene TRBV9 combines with J gene TRBJ2-7, with D perhaps matching TRBD1 (5 bases). Germline V lookup: CDR1 SGDLS, CDR2 YYNGEE. Trimming removed 0 bases at V and 3 bases at J, with 7 bases between. The length of the CDR3 is 13 residues. Drawing the rest from reference TRBV9 and TRBJ2-7, the complete variable domain is DSGVTQTPKHLITATGQRVTLRCSPRSGDLSVYWYQQSLDQGLQFLIQYYNGEERAKGNILERFSAQQFPDLHSELNLSSLELGDSALYFCASSVDQGYEQYFGPGTRLTVT.